Listed below are T cell receptor beta chains from one sample, sequenced in a study of Ad26.COV2.S vaccination and SARS-CoV-2 variants. Method: immunoSEQ multiplex PCR; TCRdb's copy keeps in-frame clones and lacks some. The repertoire has approximately 340,000 clones, 92% of them found once; the top ten carry about 3.9%. The source was peripheral blood, collected after recovery from COVID-19. The receptors stem from a human donor who had recovered from COVID-19. CDR3s include the opening cysteine and the closing phenylalanine or tryptophan. A D gene is named only where the DNA matches it firmly. Rows give clone size only sometimes, using once, few, many, or a class for an expanded clone.

CASSFRQGSNQPQHF | TGCGCCAGCAGCTTCAGACAGGGAAGCAATCAGCCCCAGCATTTT | once | 15 | TRBV5-1 | TRBD1 | TRBJ1-5
CASSYGLNYGYTF | TGTGCCAGCAGTTACGGTCTCAACTATGGCTACACCTTC | NA | 13 | TRBV6-5 | NA | TRBJ1-2
CASSPGREYQETQYF | TGTGCCAGCAGCCCGGGGAGGGAGTATCAAGAGACCCAGTACTTC | NA | 15 | TRBV5-6 | TRBD2 | TRBJ2-5
CASSRPDTQYF | TGTGCCAGCAGCCGCCCGGATACGCAGTATTTT | NA | 11 | TRBV11-2 | NA | TRBJ2-3
CATHRANTGELFF | TGTGCCACCCACAGGGCGAACACCGGGGAGCTGTTTTTT | NA | 13 | TRBV12-3/TRBV12-4 | NA | TRBJ2-2
CASSLVGGNTEAFF | TGTGCCAGCAGCTTAGTCGGTGGGAACACTGAAGCTTTCTTT | once | 14 | TRBV7-8 | NA | TRBJ1-1
CASSLSGLAGGPDTQYF | TGTGCCAGCAGCCTCTCGGGACTAGCGGGGGGGCCCGATACGCAGTATTTT | medium-sized | 17 | TRBV7-9 | TRBD2 | TRBJ2-3
CASSAAMTDTPLHF | TGTGCCAGCAGCGCAGCTATGACAGATACACCCCTCCACTTT | NA | 14 | TRBV9 | NA | TRBJ1-6
CASSESGGEETQYF | TGTGCCAGCAGTGAATCCGGGGGTGAGGAGACCCAGTACTTC | NA | 14 | TRBV25-1 | NA | TRBJ2-5
CATSRDTVTGELFF | TGTGCCACCAGCAGAGACACGGTAACCGGGGAGCTGTTTTTT | NA | 14 | TRBV15 | NA | TRBJ2-2
CASGGRGNQPQHF | TGTGCTAGTGGAGGGCGTGGCAATCAGCCCCAGCATTTT | few | 13 | TRBV12-5 | NA | TRBJ1-5
CAISERQGEDTQYF | TGTGCCATCAGTGAAAGACAGGGGGAGGATACGCAGTATTTT | NA | 14 | TRBV10-3 | TRBD1 | TRBJ2-3
CASSITSLLVDNQPQHF | TGTGCCAGTAGTATCACAAGTCTCCTGGTGGACAATCAGCCCCAGCATTTT | NA | 17 | TRBV19 | NA | TRBJ1-5
CATSDPRTSGVTGELFF | TGTGCCACCAGTGATCCTAGGACTAGCGGGGTCACCGGGGAGCTGTTTTTT | NA | 17 | TRBV24-1 | TRBD2 | TRBJ2-2
CASSESGAHPTYRFF | TGCGCCAGCAGTGAGTCGGGGGCCCACCCTACCTATCGGTTCTTC | NA | 15 | TRBV10-1 | NA | TRBJ2-1
CASSLLVEETQYF | TGCGCCAGCAGCTTGTTGGTTGAAGAGACCCAGTACTTC | NA | 13 | TRBV5-1 | NA | TRBJ2-5
CASSQDKGSYTYEQYF | TGCGCCAGCAGCCAAGATAAGGGGTCGTACACCTACGAGCAGTACTTC | NA | 16 | TRBV4-1 | NA | TRBJ2-7
CASSLSGTVYGYTF | TGTGCCAGCAGCCTTTCCGGGACAGTTTATGGCTACACCTTC | NA | 14 | TRBV3-1/TRBV3-2 | TRBD1 | TRBJ1-2
CASTPSGANYGYTF | TGTGCCAGCACCCCGTCAGGGGCGAACTATGGCTACACCTTC | NA | 14 | TRBV6-2/TRBV6-3 | NA | TRBJ1-2
CASSLEGSAWQGQETQYF | TGTGCCAGCAGCTTAGAGGGGTCAGCTTGGCAGGGACAAGAGACCCAGTACTTC | NA | 18 | TRBV11-2 | NA | TRBJ2-5
CATILGTSSTDTQYF | TGTGCCACCATTCTTGGGACGTCTAGCACAGATACGCAGTATTTT | NA | 15 | TRBV15 | NA | TRBJ2-3
CASSGLAGGTDTQYF | TGCGCCAGCAGCGGTCTAGCGGGGGGCACAGATACGCAGTATTTT | NA | 15 | TRBV5-1 | TRBD2 | TRBJ2-3
CASSFNGYTF | TGTGCCAGCAGTTTTAATGGCTACACCTTC | once | 10 | TRBV28 | NA | TRBJ1-2
CASSRQGSYTEAFF | TGTGCCAGCAGCCGACAGGGGTCCTACACTGAAGCTTTCTTT | once | 14 | TRBV5-6 | TRBD1 | TRBJ1-1